This T cell receptor beta chain was sequenced in a study of T cell repertoires in cytomegalovirus infection. Study summary: HLA-C-restricted CMV epitopes, recently identified, and well-studied HLA-B-restricted ones were used by the study. Points from the study as a whole: CMV-specific HLA-C-restricted TCR beta clonotypes dominated the ex vivo response.

CDR3 length: 11 amino acids. Trimming pared 5 bases from V and 10 bases from J, leaving 12 bases between. The V gene's germline CDR1 is MNHEY and CDR2 SVGEGT. This clonotype has ten or more counts. Its antigen is not known. Using its own MiXCR run on the reads, TCRdb lists one record per CDR3 protein. The sample records roughly 920,000 distinct CDR3 sequences, roughly 31% being singletons. The sequences come from cultured CD8+ T cells from PBMCs, collected from culture after CMV antigen stimulation. The rearrangement joins TRBV6-2 or TRBV6-3 to TRBJ2-7; perhaps D is TRBD1 or TRBD2 (6 bases each). The clonotype comes from a human donor in good health (CMV status not recorded). Some clones in this sample may be carry-over from other donors' samples. The CDR3 spells CASSTAGQQYV. The DNA of the CDR3 is TGTGCCAGCAGTACTGCGGGACAACAGTACGTC.